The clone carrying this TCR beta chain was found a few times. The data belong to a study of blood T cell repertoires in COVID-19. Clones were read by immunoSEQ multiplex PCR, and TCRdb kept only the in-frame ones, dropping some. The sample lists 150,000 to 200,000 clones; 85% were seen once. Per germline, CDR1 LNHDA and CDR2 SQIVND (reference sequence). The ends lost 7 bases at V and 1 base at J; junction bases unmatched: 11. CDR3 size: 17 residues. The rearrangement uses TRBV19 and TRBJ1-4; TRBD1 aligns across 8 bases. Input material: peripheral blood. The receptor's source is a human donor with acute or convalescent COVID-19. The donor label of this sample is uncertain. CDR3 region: CASTPLGRGQTNEKLFF. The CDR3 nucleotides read TGTGCCAGTACCCCTTTGGGCAGGGGGCAAACTAATGAAAAACTGTTTTTT.